This is a list of T cell receptor beta chains from one sample in a study of blood T cell repertoires in COVID-19. The assay was immunoSEQ multiplex PCR, and TCRdb's table has in-frame clones only and misses some. The sample records roughly 180,000 clones, about 80% being singletons. Source material: PBMCs or T cells enriched from blood (not recorded which). These receptors came from a man aged 55 to 70 who had been exposed to COVID-19. Both conserved end residues are part of each CDR3. Fields, in order: V gene, J gene, clone size, D gene, CDR3 DNA, CDR3 protein. D genes are given only for firm matches. The size entry is marked missing in some rows and otherwise reads once, few, many or a size class.

>TRBV11-2|TRBJ2-7|once|-
TGTGCCAGCAGCGCCTCGCGCAGGCGCTCCTACGAGCAGTACTTC
CASSASRRRSYEQYF
>TRBV2|TRBJ1-2|-|TRBD1
TGTGCCAGCATCGGGACAGGAAATGGCTACACCTTC
CASIGTGNGYTF
>TRBV19|TRBJ1-5|-|-
TGTGCCAGTAGTATGGCAGGGATGAGAGATCAGCCCCAGCATTTT
CASSMAGMRDQPQHF
>TRBV10-2|TRBJ2-1|-|-
TGCGCCAGCAGTGTGGGGGGACTTCACAATGAGCAGTTCTTC
CASSVGGLHNEQFF
>TRBV6-5|TRBJ2-3|-|TRBD2
TGTGCCAGCAGAGATAGCGGGAGACCCACAGATACGCAGTATTTT
CASRDSGRPTDTQYF
>TRBV7-2|TRBJ1-1|-|TRBD1
TGTGCCAGCAGCCCGAGGACAGGGTTTAACACTGAAGCTTTCTTT
CASSPRTGFNTEAFF
>TRBV5-4|TRBJ2-7|-|-
TGTGCCAGCAGCTTGGGCTCGGGCGAGCAGTACTTC
CASSLGSGEQYF
>TRBV29-1|TRBJ2-3|-|-
TGCAGCGTTGCCTTCAGGGGACAAACCACAGATACGCAGTATTTT
CSVAFRGQTTDTQYF
>TRBV30|TRBJ2-1|-|TRBD1
TGTGCCTGGAGGCACCCTTTTATCGGGACAGAGACCGGGCAGTTCTTC
CAWRHPFIGTETGQFF
>TRBV5-1|TRBJ1-2|-|TRBD1
TGCGCCAGCAGCTTAATGGGGACAGGGAATGGCTACACCTTC
CASSLMGTGNGYTF
>TRBV20-1|TRBJ1-2|-|-
TGCAGTGCTGCCGAGGGCGGCTACACCTTC
CSAAEGGYTF
>TRBV5-6|TRBJ1-1|-|-
TGTGCCAGCAGCCGTTTTCAGGCCCCGAACACTGAAGCTTTCTTT
CASSRFQAPNTEAFF
>TRBV12-3/TRBV12-4|TRBJ2-7|-|-
TGTGCCAGCAGCCCTACGGGGAAGGAGCAGTACTTC
CASSPTGKEQYF
>TRBV20-1|TRBJ2-5|-|-
TGCAGTGCTAGTCCCCTCGCAGCGGGAGAGACCCAGTACTTC
CSASPLAAGETQYF
>TRBV19|TRBJ2-7|-|TRBD2
TGTGCCAGTAGTAGATTAGTCTTTGGCGGGAGGACCTCCTACGAGCAGTACTTC
CASSRLVFGGRTSYEQYF
>TRBV5-1|TRBJ2-7|-|TRBD2
TGCGCCAGCAGCACTTCCTCGACTAGCGGGAGGTCGAGCTCCTACGAGCAGTACTTC
CASSTSSTSGRSSSYEQYF
>TRBV10-3|TRBJ2-3|once|TRBD2
TGTGCCATCAGTGAGTCGGGTAGCGGGGGCACTAGCACAGATACGCAGTATTTT
CAISESGSGGTSTDTQYF
>TRBV7-8|TRBJ1-1|-|-
TGTGCCAGCAGCTTCGGAGAGAACACTGAAGCTTTCTTT
CASSFGENTEAFF
>TRBV4-1|TRBJ1-2|-|TRBD1
TGCGCCAGCAGAGGTGGACAGGGTGGTGGCTACACCTTC
CASRGGQGGGYTF
>TRBV7-2|TRBJ2-7|-|TRBD2
TGTGCCAGCAGCCCCCGACTAGCGGGAGCAGGGGAGCAGTACTTC
CASSPRLAGAGEQYF
>TRBV30|TRBJ1-1|-|-
TGTGCCTGGAGTGTACGTCGGCGGGAGAACACTGAAGCTTTCTTT
CAWSVRRRENTEAFF
>TRBV9|TRBJ1-1|-|-
TGTGCCAGCAGCCCCCAGGGCCAATATTCGAACACTGAAGCTTTCTTT
CASSPQGQYSNTEAFF
>TRBV19|TRBJ2-2|-|TRBD2
TGTGCCAGTAGTATTACCCTAGCGGGAGGGAACACCGGGGAGCTGTTTTTT
CASSITLAGGNTGELFF
>TRBV6-5|TRBJ2-2|-|TRBD2
TGTGCCAGCAGTTACGGACTAGCGGAGGAGCTGTTTTTT
CASSYGLAEELFF
>TRBV7-9|TRBJ1-1|-|TRBD1
TGTGCCAGCAGCTTAGACAGGGGGCTGGGCACTGAAGCTTTCTTT
CASSLDRGLGTEAFF
>TRBV7-9|TRBJ1-1|-|-
TGTGCCAGCAGCTTTTTCCAGGGCCAAGCTTTCTTT
CASSFFQGQAFF
>TRBV24-1|TRBJ2-1|-|-
TGTGCCACCAGTGATTCCACAGGGCCGAGCTCCTACAATGAGCAGTTCTTC
CATSDSTGPSSYNEQFF
>TRBV7-8|TRBJ2-7|once|TRBD2
TGTGCCAGCAGCTTAGTGAGGATGGGGGGGGAGCAGTACTTC
CASSLVRMGGEQYF
>TRBV7-2|TRBJ2-2|once|TRBD2
TGTGCCAGCAGCCCCCCAGGACTAGCGGTGAACACCGGGGAGCTGTTTTTT
CASSPPGLAVNTGELFF
>TRBV11-3|TRBJ2-7|-|TRBD1
TGTGCCAGCAGCTTTGGAACAGGGGGCGGCGAGCAGTACTTC
CASSFGTGGGEQYF
>TRBV2|TRBJ2-7|few|TRBD2
TGTGCTAGTAGCGGGGGAAACTCCTACGAGCAGTACTTC
CASSGGNSYEQYF
>TRBV6-1|TRBJ2-3|once|TRBD2
TGTGCCAGCAGTGACTTGACTAGCATGTTGGCAGATACGCAGTATTTT
CASSDLTSMLADTQYF
>TRBV7-8|TRBJ2-3|-|TRBD2
TGTGCCAGCAGCCCACGGACTAGCGGGGGGAACACAGATACGCAGTATTTT
CASSPRTSGGNTDTQYF
>TRBV30|TRBJ2-7|few|-
TGTGCCTGGAGTTTCGCCGGCGAGCAGTACTTC
CAWSFAGEQYF
>TRBV7-8|TRBJ2-7|-|-
TGTGCCAGCAGCCCCGGCCGCGGGCTAAATTACGAGCAGTACTTC
CASSPGRGLNYEQYF
>TRBV28|TRBJ2-7|-|TRBD1
TGTGCCAGCTGTGGGACAGGAGCACCCTACGAGCAGTACTTC
CASCGTGAPYEQYF
>TRBV18|TRBJ1-5|once|-
TGTGCCAGCTCACCACCGGCTCAGATTTACAGGGAAGGTTATAGCAATCAGCCCCAGCATTTT
CASSPPAQIYREGYSNQPQHF
>TRBV5-1|TRBJ2-5|-|TRBD2
TGCGCCAGCACGCTCCGGGAGGGGGAAGAGACCCAGTACTTC
CASTLREGEETQYF